The rows below give T cell receptor beta chains drawn from one sample of a study of blood T cell repertoires in COVID-19. The protocol was immunoSEQ multiplex PCR, while the TCRdb copy is restricted to in-frame clones and leaves out a portion. The table has tens of thousands of clones, roughly 70% seen once; the top ten hold 15% to 20%. The sample was peripheral blood. The receptors were sampled from a woman aged 45 to 65 with active or convalescent COVID-19. CDR3s include the opening cysteine and the closing phenylalanine or tryptophan. A D gene is named only where the DNA matches it firmly. Clone size, where shown, is once, few, many, or a class for clones that have expanded.

TRBD2,TRBJ2-3,TRBV5-1,-,CASSPQPSGRLLDTQYF,TGCGCCAGCAGCCCCCAACCTAGCGGGAGACTGTTAGATACGCAGTATTTT
-,TRBJ2-1,TRBV27,-,CASSLSAGRANEQFF,TGTGCCAGCAGTTTATCTGCGGGACGGGCCAATGAGCAGTTCTTC
TRBD2,TRBJ2-5,TRBV19,-,CASSISSGGQETQYF,TGTGCCAGTAGTATCTCTAGCGGGGGCCAAGAGACCCAGTACTTC
-,TRBJ1-5,TRBV11-2,-,CASSLVPDQPQHF,TGTGCCAGCAGCTTAGTTCCCGATCAGCCCCAGCATTTT
-,TRBJ2-2,TRBV2,-,CASSVMAGLFF,TGTGCCAGCAGTGTGATGGCTGGGCTGTTTTTT
-,TRBJ2-5,TRBV28,-,CASTKGASAVIQETQYF,TGTGCCAGCACCAAAGGGGCTAGCGCCGTCATCCAAGAGACCCAGTACTTC
-,TRBJ2-1,TRBV6-5,-,CASYKGQSNNEQFF,TGTGCCAGCTATAAGGGACAAAGCAACAATGAGCAGTTCTTC
-,TRBJ2-3,TRBV19,once,CASSRLGTDTQYF,TGTGCCAGTAGCCGTCTAGGCACAGATACGCAGTATTTT
-,TRBJ1-1,TRBV4-1,-,CASSPISAGVDTEAFF,TGCGCCAGCAGCCCGATCTCCGCAGGGGTCGACACTGAAGCTTTCTTT
TRBD1,TRBJ2-2,TRBV5-4,-,CASSRTGFANTGELFF,TGTGCCAGCAGCCGGACAGGGTTTGCGAACACCGGGGAGCTGTTTTTT
TRBD1,TRBJ1-5,TRBV19,few,CASSLDRVSNQPQHF,TGTGCCAGTAGTTTGGACAGGGTTAGCAATCAGCCCCAGCATTTT
-,TRBJ1-2,TRBV5-1,medium-sized,CASSSDGKGYTF,TGCGCCAGCAGCTCTGACGGGAAGGGCTACACCTTC
TRBD1,TRBJ2-7,TRBV2,-,CATSRDRGSEQYF,TGTGCCACTAGCCGGGACAGGGGAAGCGAGCAGTACTTC
-,TRBJ1-1,TRBV30,-,CAWSLRGTEAFF,TGTGCCTGGAGCCTCCGGGGGACTGAAGCTTTCTTT
-,TRBJ2-3,TRBV11-1,-,CASSLGGRGADTQYF,TGTGCCAGCAGCTTAGGCGGCAGGGGGGCAGATACGCAGTATTTT
TRBD1,TRBJ1-4,TRBV4-2,-,CASSQDPQGAESNEKLFF,TGTGCCAGCAGCCAAGATCCACAGGGGGCGGAATCTAATGAAAAACTGTTTTTT
-,TRBJ2-7,TRBV28,-,CASSAGSLEQYF,TGTGCCAGCAGTGCGGGATCCCTCGAGCAGTACTTC
TRBD1,TRBJ2-7,TRBV27,few,CASSPGQGRSYEQYF,TGTGCCAGCAGTCCTGGACAGGGAAGATCCTACGAGCAGTACTTC
-,TRBJ2-3,TRBV5-4,few,CASSRQGRDTDTQYF,TGTGCCAGCAGCCGTCAGGGTAGAGACACAGATACGCAGTATTTT
TRBD1,TRBJ1-4,TRBV27,-,CASSHKTGELGKLFF,TGTGCCAGCAGCCATAAGACAGGGGAATTGGGAAAACTGTTTTTT
TRBD2,TRBJ2-1,TRBV9,-,CASRWGLADEQFF,TGTGCCAGCAGGTGGGGACTAGCAGATGAGCAGTTCTTC
TRBD1,TRBJ2-2,TRBV5-5,-,CASSEDRVQTTGELFF,TGTGCCAGCAGCGAGGACAGGGTCCAAACCACCGGGGAGCTGTTTTTT
TRBD2,TRBJ2-1,TRBV3-1/TRBV3-2,few,CASSLGLAGVNEQFF,TGTGCCAGCAGCCTGGGACTAGCGGGAGTCAATGAGCAGTTCTTC
TRBD1,TRBJ1-5,TRBV24-1,few,CATSEGQSNQPQHF,TGTGCCACCAGTGAGGGACAGAGCAATCAGCCCCAGCATTTT
-,TRBJ1-1,TRBV12-3/TRBV12-4,-,CASRQNTEAFF,TGTGCCAGTCGACAGAACACTGAAGCTTTCTTT
TRBD2,TRBJ2-2,TRBV18,-,CASSPRTSGRFANTGELFF,TGTGCCAGCTCACCCAGGACTAGCGGGAGGTTCGCGAACACCGGGGAGCTGTTTTTT